This T cell receptor beta chain was observed in a study of radiotherapy plus CTLA-4 blockade in lung cancer. Study-level points and caveats: In blood, TCR clones derived from the tumor expanded after radiotherapy plus ipilimumab.

With respect to this clone: Its cognate antigen is unknown.

This CDR3 contains 13 residues. The V end was cut by 3 bases, the J end by 3 bases, with 10 bases between. Germline CDR1 is SGHRS and CDR2 is YFSETQ. Using immunoSEQ multiplex PCR, the repertoire was profiled, and TCRdb retains in-frame clones only, with some absent. The sample records roughly 40,000 clones, just under 80% being singletons. The sequencing used peripheral blood, collected from a patient treated with radiotherapy plus ipilimumab. The chain couples TRBV5-1 to TRBJ2-7, with D hard to call. This clonotype originated in a human donor with non-small cell lung cancer that progressed on radiotherapy plus ipilimumab. CDR3 DNA sequence: TGCGCCAGCAGCTACGCCCGGTACTACGAGCAGTACTTC. It specifies CASSYARYYEQYF. The variable domain in full, with the rest retrieved from reference TRBV5-1 and TRBJ2-7, is KAGVTQTPRYLIKTRGQQVTLSCSPISGHRSVSWYQQTPGQGLQFLFEYFSETQRNKGNFPGRFSGRQFSNSRSEMNVSTLELGDSALYLCASSYARYYEQYFGPGTRLTVT.